The clone carrying this T cell receptor (beta chain) was detected once. The CDR3 consists of 18 residues. Looked up from germline, CDR1 is MNHEY and CDR2 is SMNVEV (reference sequence). The V and J ends lost 3 bases and 8 bases respectively, with 28 bases between them. This entry belongs to a study of blood T cells in healthy people across ages. A J-beta primer mix and a sample-barcoded 5' primer were used in a second PCR of about 7 to 12 cycles. Each CDR3 protein is one row after TCRdb ran MiXCR on the 5' RACE reads. Of approximately 1.5 million distinct CDR3 sequences in the sample, less than 45% were seen once.

The chain has TRBV27 and TRBJ1-2; D is possibly TRBD1 (5 bases). The TCR was taken from a woman between 18 and 29 years old in good health. Input material: blood. Here the CDR3 reads CASSFSKAGAEVLWGYTF. The CDR3 coding sequence is TGTGCCAGCAGTTTTTCCAAGGCCGGGGCGGAAGTCCTATGGGGCTACACCTTC.